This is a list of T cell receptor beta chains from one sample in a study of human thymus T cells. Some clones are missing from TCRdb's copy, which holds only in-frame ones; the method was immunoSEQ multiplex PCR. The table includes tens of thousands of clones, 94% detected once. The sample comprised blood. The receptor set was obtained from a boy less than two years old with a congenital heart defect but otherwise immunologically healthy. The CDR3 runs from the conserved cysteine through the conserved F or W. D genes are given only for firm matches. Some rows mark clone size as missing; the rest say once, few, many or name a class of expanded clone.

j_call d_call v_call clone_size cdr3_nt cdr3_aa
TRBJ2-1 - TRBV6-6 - TGTGCCAGCATCCGCCGGGACGGAAGTATAGGGGGGCAGTTCTTC CASIRRDGSIGGQFF
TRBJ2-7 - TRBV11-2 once TGTGCCAGCAGCCCCACGGGCTCCAGAGTGCAGTACTTC CASSPTGSRVQYF
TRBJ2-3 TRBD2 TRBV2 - TGTGCCAGCAGTGAAGCCTTACTAGCGGGAGCGTCAGATACGCAGTATTTT CASSEALLAGASDTQYF
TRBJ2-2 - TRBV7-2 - TGTGCCAGCACTCCTAGGGCTGGCACCGGGGAGCTGTTTTTT CASTPRAGTGELFF
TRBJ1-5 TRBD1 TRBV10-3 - TGTGCCATCAGGGGACAGGGGAATCAGCCCCAGCATTTT CAIRGQGNQPQHF
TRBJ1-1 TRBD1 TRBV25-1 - TGTGCCAGCAGTGTACAGGGGACTGAAGCTTTCTTT CASSVQGTEAFF
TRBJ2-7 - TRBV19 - TGTGCCAGTAGTATTTACTCATACGAGCAGTACTTC CASSIYSYEQYF
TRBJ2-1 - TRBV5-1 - TGCGCCAGCAGCTTAGGAGGGACTTCCTACAATGAGCAGTTCTTC CASSLGGTSYNEQFF
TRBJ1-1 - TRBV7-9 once TGTGCCAGCAGCTTAGATCGGTACACTGAAGCTTTCTTT CASSLDRYTEAFF
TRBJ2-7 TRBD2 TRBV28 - TGTGCCAGCAGTTTAAGCGGGAGGGCCTACGAGCAGTACTTC CASSLSGRAYEQYF
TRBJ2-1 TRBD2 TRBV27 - TGTGCCAGCAGTCATAGCGGGAACCGATACAATGAGCAGTTCTTC CASSHSGNRYNEQFF
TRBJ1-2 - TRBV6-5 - TGTGCCAGCAGTTACTCTGGGGGGCAGGATAACTATGGCTACACCTTC CASSYSGGQDNYGYTF
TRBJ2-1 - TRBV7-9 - TGTGCCAGCAGCTTAACCTACAGGGAGTTAGGTGAGCAGTTCTTC CASSLTYRELGEQFF
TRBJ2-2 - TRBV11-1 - TGTGCCAGCAGCTTAGCGCCGGTTTGGCGGACCGGGGAGCTGTTTTTT CASSLAPVWRTGELFF
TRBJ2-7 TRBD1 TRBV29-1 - TGCAGCGTCGGACAGGGGGTTAACTTC CSVGQGVNF
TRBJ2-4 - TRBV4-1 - TGCGCCAGCAGCCATGTCCCTTCCGTACTAGCTAGCAACATTCAGTACTTC CASSHVPSVLASNIQYF
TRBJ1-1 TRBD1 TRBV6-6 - TGTGCCAGCAGTTTCAGACAGGGGAGGAACACTGAAGCTTTCTTT CASSFRQGRNTEAFF
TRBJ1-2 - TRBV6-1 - TGTGCCAGCAGTGCAGGGGCTAACTATGGCTACACCTTC CASSAGANYGYTF
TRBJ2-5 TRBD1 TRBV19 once TGTGCCAGTAGTATTCGGGACAGGGTGAGAGAGACCCAGTACTTC CASSIRDRVRETQYF
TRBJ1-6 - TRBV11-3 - TGTGCCAGCAGCTTCCAAGGACTGATAAATAATTCACCCCTCCACTTT CASSFQGLINNSPLHF
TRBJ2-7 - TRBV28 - TGTGCCACCGTAGACAGTTTTGGCGAGCAGTACTTC CATVDSFGEQYF
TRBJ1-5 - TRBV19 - TGTGCCAGTAGTATCCGACAAGGAAATCAGCCCCAGCATTTT CASSIRQGNQPQHF
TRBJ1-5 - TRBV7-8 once TGTGCCAGCAGCGGGTGGGGACCCGGGAGCAATCAGCCCCAGCATTTT CASSGWGPGSNQPQHF
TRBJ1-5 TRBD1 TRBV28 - TGTGCCAGCAGTCCCCCCGGGACAGTTAATCAGCCCCAGCATTTT CASSPPGTVNQPQHF